The TCR beta chain described here comes from a study of technical replicates of blood from several donors. Method: immunoSEQ multiplex PCR; TCRdb's copy keeps in-frame clones and lacks some. The sample has over 90,000 clones, about 95% seen once. Sequencing input: T cells isolated from PBMCs. The source of this sequence is a human donor in good health.

The CDR3 bases are TGTGCCAGCAGTGAGACAGGGGTGGCCACTGAAGCTTTCTTT. As protein: CASSETGVATEAFF. This chain joins TRBV2 and TRBJ1-1; 8 bases map to TRBD1. Looked up from germline, CDR1 is SNHLY and CDR2 is FYNNEI. The CDR3 contains 14 residues. Trimming removed 3 bases from V and 4 bases from J; junction bases left unmatched: 4.